This entry features one T cell receptor (beta chain) sequence. Data came from immunoSEQ multiplex PCR; TCRdb stores just in-frame clones and leaves some out. The sample contains about 230,000 clones, about 86% of which appear only once. The sample comes from a study of blood T cell repertoires in COVID-19. Study details: Acute and convalescent COVID-19 samples came from the United States, Italy and Spain.

There are 16 residues in the CDR3. The germline gives CDR1 KGHDR, CDR2 SFDVKD. Trimming removed 2 bases at V and 5 bases at J, with 16 bases between. This chain joins TRBV24-1 and TRBJ2-3; a weak D match, TRBD1 (6 bases). This sequence originates from a man aged 80 or over with acute or convalescent COVID-19. Specimen: peripheral blood. The CDR3 DNA reads as TGTGCCACCAGTGATTCTAAAAGACAGGTCATAGATACGCAGTATTTT. The encoded protein is CATSDSKRQVIDTQYF.